The 14 T cell receptor beta chains below all came from one sample that was sequenced in a study of spatial heterogeneity in lung cancer. TCRdb passed the 5' RACE reads through MiXCR, listing each CDR3 protein once. The sample contains about 6,100 distinct CDR3 sequences, less than 9.5% of which appear only once. Noted time point: sample taken at primary tumor resection. The material sequenced was normal lung tissue next to the tumor, taken at surgery. Receptor source: a female donor with early-stage non-small cell lung cancer.

By share, this clonotype counts as medium-sized. The chain carries TRBV7-9 and TRBJ1-2; tentatively, D is TRBD1 (6 bases). Trimming stripped 6 bases from V and 4 bases from J, with 15 bases between. This CDR3 has 14 amino acids. Germline V gene sequence: CDR1 SEHNR, CDR2 FQNEAQ (reference sequence). The CDR3 protein is CASSSDRIFYGYTF. CDR3 coding DNA: TGTGCCAGCAGTTCCGACAGGATCTTCTATGGCTACACCTTC.

A single count supports this clonotype. V is TRBV6-2 or TRBV6-3 and J is TRBJ2-7, with D possibly matching TRBD1 (6 bases). Trimming pared 7 bases from V and 4 bases from J, leaving 11 bases between. Per germline, CDR1 MNHEY and CDR2 SVGEGT. The CDR3 length is 12 residues. The CDR3 here is CASKDSLYEQYF. CDR3 bases: TGTGCCAGCAAGGACAGCTTGTACGAGCAGTACTTC.

In its sample, this clonotype is medium-sized. The V gene is TRBV3-1, the J gene TRBJ2-3; 9 nucleotides match TRBD2. Trimming took 1 base from V and 7 from J; bases not matched to a gene: 12. The germline V gene encodes CDR1 LGHDT and CDR2 YNNKEL (reference sequence). CDR3 size: 17 residues. For the CDR3, the DNA is TGTGCCAGCAGCCAAGTTGGGGGTAGCGGGGGCGTCTATACGCAGTATTTT. This sequence encodes CASSQVGGSGGVYTQYF.

This clonotype was recorded at least ten times. The chain is built from TRBV20-1 and TRBJ1-2; the match to TRBD1 covers 8 bases. From germline, CDR1 is DFQATT and CDR2 SNEGSKA (reference sequence). J lost 3 bases, V lost 5 bases, and 2 bases had no gene match. This CDR3 contains 12 residues. DNA of the CDR3: TGCAGTGCTCTGGACAGGGACTATGGCTACACCTTC. Encoded protein: CSALDRDYGYTF.

The chain is built from TRBV24-1 and TRBJ2-5; D gene unclear. CDR1 and CDR2 (germline): KGHDR, SFDVKD. The CDR3 is 13 residues long. Trimming pared 8 bases from V and 0 bases from J, leaving 9 bases between. The CDR3, as DNA: TGTGCCACCATCTCCGGGCACCAAGAGACCCAGTACTTC. Translation: CATISGHQETQYF.

The chain combines TRBV5-6 with TRBJ2-5; D is possibly TRBD2 (5 bases). The CDR3 sequence is 14 residues long. V was shortened by 0 bases and J by 5 bases, with 11 bases between the two germline ends. From germline, CDR1 is SGHDT and CDR2 YYEEEE. The CDR3 is CASSLALGEETQYF. The CDR3 region has the DNA TGTGCCAGCAGCTTGGCCCTTGGGGAGGAGACCCAGTACTTC.

J is TRBJ2-3 and V is TRBV7-9; no clear D gene. Germline V gene data show CDR1 as SEHNR and CDR2 as FQNEAQ (reference sequence). V gave up 1 base and J gave up 7 bases, with 12 bases separating them. There are 14 residues in the CDR3. The CDR3 sequence is CASSLEAGTHTQYF. The CDR3 DNA sequence: TGTGCCAGCAGCTTAGAGGCAGGTACACATACGCAGTATTTT.

This clonotype showed up just once. This clone may be a read error of a much larger clone one base away. The chain carries TRBV9 and TRBJ1-2; 8 bases agree with TRBD1. The CDR3 runs to 14 residues. CDR1 SGDLS and CDR2 YYNGEE come from the germline V gene. The CDR3 protein is CASRKPGGSGGCTF. The CDR3, as DNA: TGTGCCAGCAGAAAACCAGGGGGCAGCGGTGGCTGCACCTTC.

This clonotype qualifies as medium-sized (0.01 to 0.1%). The rearrangement links TRBV20-1 to TRBJ1-2, with TRBD1 identical over 9 bases. V lost 3 bases to trimming and J lost 5 bases; unmatched junction nucleotides: 13. In germline, CDR1 is DFQATT, CDR2 SNEGSKA (reference sequence). The CDR3 consists of 16 residues. CDR3 sequence: CSARVQQGAQPYGYTF. CDR3 nucleotides: TGCAGTGCTAGGGTTCAACAGGGGGCCCAACCGTATGGCTACACCTTC.

This clonotype rates as medium-sized (0.01 to 0.1%). The V gene is TRBV18, the J gene TRBJ2-2; D call uncertain. V was clipped by 8 bases and J by 3 bases, with 4 bases between them. The CDR3 covers 11 residues. Germline CDR1 reads KGHSH; CDR2 reads LQKENI. The CDR3 reads CASADTGELFF. The CDR3 DNA reads TGTGCCAGCGCCGACACCGGGGAGCTGTTTTTT.

This clonotype has at least ten counts. The chain carries TRBV6-5 and TRBJ2-1, with TRBD1 as a possible D gene (5 bases). Per the germline V gene, CDR1 is MNHEY and CDR2 is SVGAGI. The CDR3 has 13 amino acids. V lost 4 bases, J lost 8 bases, and 12 bases lay in between. CDR3 protein: CASSSGTGYEQFF. The CDR3 nucleotides read TGTGCCAGCAGTTCCGGAACAGGTTATGAGCAGTTCTTC.

This clonotype was seen a few times. J is TRBJ2-7 and V is TRBV5-6, with unresolved D. The V gene's germline CDR1 is SGHDT and CDR2 YYEEEE. The CDR3 is 11 residues long. Trimming removed 0 bases from V and 6 bases from J, with 4 bases in between. This chain's CDR3 is CASSLDLEQYF. The CDR3 DNA reads as TGTGCCAGCAGCTTGGACCTCGAGCAGTACTTC. The complete variable domain, with remaining parts taken from reference TRBV5-6 and TRBJ2-7, reads DAGVTQSPTHLIKTRGQQVTLRCSPKSGHDTVSWYQQALGQGPQFIFQYYEEEERQRGNFPDRFSGHQFPNYSSELNVNALLLGDSALYLCASSLDLEQYFGPGTRLTVT.

Relative to its sample, this clonotype is medium-sized. J is TRBJ1-1 and V is TRBV10-3, with D possibly matching TRBD1 (5 bases). CDR3 size: 13 residues. Deletions cut 8 bases from V and 0 bases from J, with 10 bases between. CDR1 is ENHRY, CDR2 SYGVKD, per germline. In DNA, the CDR3 is TGTGCCATCGGGGGGACGGTGAACACTGAAGCTTTCTTT. It encodes CAIGGTVNTEAFF.

By share, this clonotype counts as medium-sized. The gene calls are TRBV5-6 and TRBJ2-5, with 8 bases lining up with TRBD1. The V and J ends lost 7 bases and 4 bases, in that order; junction bases with no gene match: 9. CDR3 length: 14 residues. Per the germline V gene, CDR1 is SGHDT and CDR2 is YYEEEE. For the CDR3, the DNA is TGTGCCAGCTATCCGACAGGGGCCGTAGAGACCCAGTACTTC. Amino acid sequence: CASYPTGAVETQYF.